This TCR beta chain was retrieved from a study of human T cells and chemical hapten exposure. Across the study: Scalp application of diphenylcyclopropenone was performed weekly in patients across the entire roughly 23-week study. Study findings and constraints: TCRs whose frequency exceeded 1 in 1000 remained the same following DPC sensitization.

Unique molecular identifiers were attached to individual cDNA molecules within the library. One entry per CDR3 protein results from TCRdb running MiXCR on the RACE reads. Of about 120,000 distinct CDR3 sequences listed, roughly an eighth are singletons. The CDR3 consists of 16 residues. V trimming: 4 bases; J trimming: 7 bases; junction bases outside the gene matches: 9. Germline values: CDR1 MNHNY, CDR2 SVGAGI (reference sequence). This clonotype has ten or more counts. Its target is unknown. The time point is: patch test 1, 2 weeks after DPC sensitization. Treatment denoted: therapeutic diphenylcyclopropenone sensitization with weekly scalp DPC. Unfractionated whole blood yielded the extracted total RNA.

The sequence was obtained from a young man with alopecia areata. Some clones in this sample may be carry-over from other donors' samples. This specimen was whole blood, taken in connection with sensitization to the hapten diphenylcyclopropenone (DPC). V is TRBV6-6 and J is TRBJ2-3, with 12 bases lining up with TRBD2. CDR3 amino acids: CASSSPLAGGSNTQYF. The CDR3 nucleotides read TGTGCCAGCAGTTCCCCTCTAGCGGGGGGGTCCAATACGCAGTATTTT.